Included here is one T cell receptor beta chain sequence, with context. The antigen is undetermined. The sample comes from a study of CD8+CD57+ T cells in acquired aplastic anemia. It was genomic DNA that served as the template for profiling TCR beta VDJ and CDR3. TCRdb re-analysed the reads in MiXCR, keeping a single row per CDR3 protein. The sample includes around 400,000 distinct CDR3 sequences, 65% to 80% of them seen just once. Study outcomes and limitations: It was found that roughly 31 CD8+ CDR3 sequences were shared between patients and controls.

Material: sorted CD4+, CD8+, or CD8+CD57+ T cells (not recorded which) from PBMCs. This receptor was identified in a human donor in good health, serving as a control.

CDR3 protein: CASSVTGRRFLCEQYF. In DNA form, the CDR3 reads TGTGCCAGCAGTGTAACAGGCAGAAGATTTCTTTGCGAGCAGTACTTC. The V and J genes are TRBV9 and TRBJ2-7; D is perhaps TRBD1 (5 bases). Per germline, CDR1 SGDLS and CDR2 YYNGEE. Trimming took 5 bases from V and 6 from J, leaving 24 bases between them. This CDR3 contains 16 residues.